These T cell receptor beta chains were read from a single sample in a study of T-cell reconstitution after alpha-beta-depleted transplantation in children. MiXCR, run by TCRdb on the PCR reads, gives a single entry per CDR3 protein. Of 450,000 to 550,000 distinct CDR3 sequences listed, 10% to 12% are singletons. This sample comprised PBMCs, mostly from graft donor cells, obtained 180 days after TCRalphabeta/CD19-depleted stem cell transplant. The source is a female patient aged 2 to 10 who had a stem cell transplant for aplastic anemia, so the T cells may come from the graft donor. The CDR3 runs from the conserved cysteine through the conserved F or W. Fields, in order: CDR3 protein, CDR3 DNA, D gene, J gene, clone size, V gene. A D gene is named only where the DNA matches it firmly. Size is stated for part of the rows, as once, few or many counts, or as a class when the clone is expanded.

cdr3_aa: CASSRGLAGGVNTDTQYF
cdr3_nt: TGCGCCAGCAGCCGAGGACTAGCGGGAGGGGTGAACACAGATACGCAGTATTTT
d_call: TRBD2
j_call: TRBJ2-3
clone_size: .
v_call: TRBV4-3

cdr3_aa: CSAAGTSSYEQYF
cdr3_nt: TGCAGTGCTGCCGGGACTAGCTCCTACGAGCAGTACTTC
d_call: TRBD2
j_call: TRBJ2-7
clone_size: .
v_call: TRBV20-1

cdr3_aa: CASSSRGENTEAFF
cdr3_nt: TGTGCCAGCAGTTCACGAGGGGAGAACACTGAAGCTTTCTTT
d_call: .
j_call: TRBJ1-1
clone_size: .
v_call: TRBV12-3/TRBV12-4

cdr3_aa: CASSRTSGGAYEQYF
cdr3_nt: TGTGCCAGCTCACGGACTAGCGGGGGGGCCTACGAGCAGTACTTC
d_call: TRBD2
j_call: TRBJ2-7
clone_size: few
v_call: TRBV18

cdr3_aa: CASSPTATGGKNTEAFF
cdr3_nt: TGTGCCAGCAGCCCGACCGCGACAGGCGGGAAGAACACTGAAGCTTTCTTT
d_call: .
j_call: TRBJ1-1
clone_size: few
v_call: TRBV12-3/TRBV12-4

cdr3_aa: CASTVQVERYNEQFF
cdr3_nt: TGTGCCAGCACAGTTCAGGTGGAGCGATACAATGAGCAGTTCTTC
d_call: .
j_call: TRBJ2-1
clone_size: few
v_call: TRBV6-2/TRBV6-3

cdr3_aa: CASSNRVKGTGELFF
cdr3_nt: TGTGCCAGCAGCAACAGGGTGAAGGGCACCGGGGAGCTGTTTTTT
d_call: .
j_call: TRBJ2-2
clone_size: few
v_call: TRBV14

cdr3_aa: CASSLAGVRAGELFF
cdr3_nt: TGTGCCAGCAGCTTGGCCGGGGTAAGAGCCGGGGAGCTGTTTTTT
d_call: .
j_call: TRBJ2-2
clone_size: many
v_call: TRBV5-8

cdr3_aa: CASSPQGMEGFTDTQYF
cdr3_nt: TGTGCCAGCAGCCCTCAAGGGATGGAAGGTTTCACAGATACGCAGTATTTT
d_call: .
j_call: TRBJ2-3
clone_size: .
v_call: TRBV3-1

cdr3_aa: CASSSVVGELFF
cdr3_nt: TGTGCCAGCAGCTCCGTTGTCGGGGAGCTGTTTTTT
d_call: .
j_call: TRBJ2-2
clone_size: .
v_call: TRBV13

cdr3_aa: CASSLRTTNEKLFF
cdr3_nt: TGTGCCAGCAGCTTAAGGACCACTAATGAAAAACTGTTTTTT
d_call: .
j_call: TRBJ1-4
clone_size: .
v_call: TRBV7-9

cdr3_aa: CASQGGSPGGEQFF
cdr3_nt: TGTGCCAGCCAGGGTGGCTCCCCAGGCGGTGAGCAGTTCTTC
d_call: .
j_call: TRBJ2-1
clone_size: few
v_call: TRBV7-9

cdr3_aa: CASSLALGISYEQYF
cdr3_nt: TGTGCCAGCAGCTTAGCGCTCGGTATCTCCTACGAGCAGTACTTC
d_call: .
j_call: TRBJ2-7
clone_size: .
v_call: TRBV7-9

cdr3_aa: CASRTSGTEGADTQYF
cdr3_nt: TGTGCCAGCAGAACGAGTGGGACGGAGGGGGCAGATACGCAGTATTTT
d_call: .
j_call: TRBJ2-3
clone_size: few
v_call: TRBV28

cdr3_aa: CASGRVTDTQYF
cdr3_nt: TGTGCCAGCGGGAGGGTCACAGATACGCAGTATTTT
d_call: TRBD2
j_call: TRBJ2-3
clone_size: .
v_call: TRBV27

cdr3_aa: CASSYSLVILEQYF
cdr3_nt: TGTGCCAGCAGTTACTCCCTCGTCATCCTCGAGCAGTACTTC
d_call: .
j_call: TRBJ2-7
clone_size: few
v_call: TRBV6-2/TRBV6-3

cdr3_aa: CASSSTRETLYNEQFF
cdr3_nt: TGTGCCAGCTCATCAACACGGGAAACCCTATACAATGAGCAGTTCTTC
d_call: .
j_call: TRBJ2-1
clone_size: once
v_call: TRBV18

cdr3_aa: CASSSDGTPGTQYF
cdr3_nt: TGTGCCAGCAGCTCTGACGGGACCCCAGGCACGCAGTATTTT
d_call: .
j_call: TRBJ2-3
clone_size: .
v_call: TRBV7-2

cdr3_aa: CASRSYDSHLNTEAFF
cdr3_nt: TGTGCCAGCCGAAGCTATGACAGTCATCTGAACACTGAAGCTTTCTTT
d_call: .
j_call: TRBJ1-1
clone_size: few
v_call: TRBV27

cdr3_aa: CASSPKAGGSSYEQYF
cdr3_nt: TGTGCCAGCAGCCCGAAAGCAGGAGGAAGCTCCTACGAGCAGTACTTC
d_call: .
j_call: TRBJ2-7
clone_size: .
v_call: TRBV7-9

cdr3_aa: CASSQVVRISGANVLTF
cdr3_nt: TGCGCCAGCAGCCAAGTCGTCCGGATCTCTGGGGCCAACGTCCTGACTTTC
d_call: .
j_call: TRBJ2-6
clone_size: .
v_call: TRBV4-1

cdr3_aa: CASRREGAGNEKLFF
cdr3_nt: TGTGCCAGCCGGAGGGAGGGGGCAGGTAATGAAAAACTGTTTTTT
d_call: TRBD1
j_call: TRBJ1-4
clone_size: .
v_call: TRBV27

cdr3_aa: CATSREGGLAASEYNEQFF
cdr3_nt: TGTGCCACCAGCAGAGAGGGCGGACTAGCGGCTTCAGAATACAATGAGCAGTTCTTC
d_call: TRBD2
j_call: TRBJ2-1
clone_size: .
v_call: TRBV15

cdr3_aa: CATSDYQRSTHNEQFF
cdr3_nt: TGTGCCACCAGTGATTACCAGCGGTCGACCCACAATGAGCAGTTCTTC
d_call: .
j_call: TRBJ2-1
clone_size: few
v_call: TRBV24-1

cdr3_aa: CSARDRGTSGRRNEQFF
cdr3_nt: TGCAGTGCTAGAGACCGAGGGACTAGCGGGAGAAGGAATGAGCAGTTCTTC
d_call: TRBD2
j_call: TRBJ2-1
clone_size: few
v_call: TRBV20-1

cdr3_aa: CASSLPTSGRHNEQFF
cdr3_nt: TGTGCCAGTAGCCTCCCAACTAGCGGGAGGCACAATGAGCAGTTCTTC
d_call: TRBD2
j_call: TRBJ2-1
clone_size: few
v_call: TRBV19

cdr3_aa: CASSWVGADYSGNTIYF
cdr3_nt: TGTGCCAGCAGCTGGGTAGGGGCGGACTACTCTGGAAACACCATATATTTT
d_call: .
j_call: TRBJ1-3
clone_size: .
v_call: TRBV12-3/TRBV12-4

cdr3_aa: CASSAEGPF
cdr3_nt: TGTGCCAGCAGTGCAGAGGGACCTTTT
d_call: .
j_call: TRBJ1-1
clone_size: few
v_call: TRBV12-3/TRBV12-4

cdr3_aa: CASSYSGQGFVFAEAFF
cdr3_nt: TGTGCCAGCAGTTACTCGGGACAGGGGTTTGTTTTCGCTGAAGCTTTCTTT
d_call: TRBD1
j_call: TRBJ1-1
clone_size: few
v_call: TRBV6-2/TRBV6-3

cdr3_aa: CASSQDSSYQPQHF
cdr3_nt: TGTGCCAGCAGTCAGGACAGCTCTTATCAGCCCCAGCATTTT
d_call: .
j_call: TRBJ1-5
clone_size: many
v_call: TRBV12-3/TRBV12-4

cdr3_aa: CASNPRETETQYF
cdr3_nt: TGTGCCAGCAATCCGCGGGAAACAGAGACCCAGTACTTC
d_call: .
j_call: TRBJ2-5
clone_size: once
v_call: TRBV28

cdr3_aa: CASSLGEGVRNTEAFF
cdr3_nt: TGTGCCAGCAGCTTAGGGGAAGGGGTTCGGAATACTGAAGCTTTCTTT
d_call: .
j_call: TRBJ1-1
clone_size: .
v_call: TRBV7-2

cdr3_aa: CSARDRVGITEAFF
cdr3_nt: TGCAGTGCTAGGGACAGGGTCGGGATTACTGAAGCTTTCTTT
d_call: TRBD1
j_call: TRBJ1-1
clone_size: few
v_call: TRBV20-1

cdr3_aa: CSASRTGDDTEAFF
cdr3_nt: TGCAGTGCTAGCAGGACGGGGGACGACACTGAAGCTTTCTTT
d_call: .
j_call: TRBJ1-1
clone_size: few
v_call: TRBV20-1

cdr3_aa: CSWDRPREQYF
cdr3_nt: TGCAGTTGGGACCGCCCACGGGAGCAGTACTTC
d_call: .
j_call: TRBJ2-7
clone_size: few
v_call: TRBV20-1

cdr3_aa: CASSPRQGENGELFF
cdr3_nt: TGTGCCAGCAGTCCCCGTCAGGGTGAAAACGGGGAGCTGTTTTTT
d_call: .
j_call: TRBJ2-2
clone_size: many
v_call: TRBV12-3/TRBV12-4

cdr3_aa: CSGGLAGSYEQYF
cdr3_nt: TGCAGTGGCGGACTAGCGGGCTCCTACGAGCAGTACTTC
d_call: TRBD2
j_call: TRBJ2-7
clone_size: few
v_call: TRBV20-1

cdr3_aa: CASSLDVSGDSYNEQFF
cdr3_nt: TGTGCCAGCAGCTTAGATGTGAGCGGGGACTCCTACAATGAGCAGTTCTTC
d_call: TRBD2
j_call: TRBJ2-1
clone_size: .
v_call: TRBV7-9

cdr3_aa: CASRLDRVRDQPQHF
cdr3_nt: TGTGCCAGCAGGTTAGACAGGGTAAGGGATCAGCCCCAGCATTTT
d_call: TRBD1
j_call: TRBJ1-5
clone_size: few
v_call: TRBV28

cdr3_aa: CARNLLYSGRAVGEQFF
cdr3_nt: TGTGCCCGCAACCTTTTATACAGCGGGAGGGCGGTCGGTGAGCAGTTCTTC
d_call: TRBD2
j_call: TRBJ2-1
clone_size: .
v_call: TRBV2

cdr3_aa: CASRQASSYNEQFF
cdr3_nt: TGTGCCAGTCGACAGGCTAGCTCCTACAATGAGCAGTTCTTC
d_call: .
j_call: TRBJ2-1
clone_size: .
v_call: TRBV6-2/TRBV6-3

cdr3_aa: CASSLRNTIYF
cdr3_nt: TGTGCCAGCAGCTTAAGGAACACCATATATTTT
d_call: .
j_call: TRBJ1-3
clone_size: many
v_call: TRBV12-3/TRBV12-4

cdr3_aa: CASGALGANQPQHF
cdr3_nt: TGTGCCAGCGGAGCGCTGGGCGCTAATCAGCCCCAGCATTTT
d_call: .
j_call: TRBJ1-5
clone_size: many
v_call: TRBV7-6

cdr3_aa: CSVAGHSGYGYTF
cdr3_nt: TGCAGCGTTGCGGGACACTCCGGTTATGGCTACACCTTC
d_call: .
j_call: TRBJ1-2
clone_size: .
v_call: TRBV29-1

cdr3_aa: CAISNQETQYF
cdr3_nt: TGTGCCATTTCAAACCAAGAGACCCAGTACTTC
d_call: .
j_call: TRBJ2-5
clone_size: .
v_call: TRBV10-3

cdr3_aa: CSARDFSGRDAGPDTQYF
cdr3_nt: TGCAGTGCTAGAGATTTTAGCGGGAGGGACGCTGGGCCAGATACGCAGTATTTT
d_call: TRBD2
j_call: TRBJ2-3
clone_size: few
v_call: TRBV20-1

cdr3_aa: CASRGSSGANVLTF
cdr3_nt: TGTGCCAGCAGAGGGAGCTCTGGGGCCAACGTCCTGACTTTC
d_call: .
j_call: TRBJ2-6
clone_size: few
v_call: TRBV7-3

cdr3_aa: CASTPSTGRYNEQFF
cdr3_nt: TGTGCCAGCACCCCAAGCACGGGGCGTTACAATGAGCAGTTCTTC
d_call: .
j_call: TRBJ2-1
clone_size: .
v_call: TRBV7-2

cdr3_aa: CASSGEQTSTDTQYF
cdr3_nt: TGTGCCAGCAGTGGCGAACAAACTAGCACAGATACGCAGTATTTT
d_call: .
j_call: TRBJ2-3
clone_size: .
v_call: TRBV6-1

cdr3_aa: CASRVGLSYEQYF
cdr3_nt: TGTGCCAGCAGAGTGGGCCTCTCCTACGAGCAGTACTTC
d_call: .
j_call: TRBJ2-7
clone_size: .
v_call: TRBV28